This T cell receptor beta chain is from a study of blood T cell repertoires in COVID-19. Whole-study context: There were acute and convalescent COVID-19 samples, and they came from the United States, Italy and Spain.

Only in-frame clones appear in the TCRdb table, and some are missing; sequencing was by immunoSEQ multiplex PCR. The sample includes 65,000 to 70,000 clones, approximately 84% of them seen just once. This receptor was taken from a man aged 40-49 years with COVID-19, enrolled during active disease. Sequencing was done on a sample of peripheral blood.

CDR3 bases: TGTGCCAGCAGCTTGGGCGGGGGAGACTACAATGAGCAGTTCTTC. Its translation is CASSLGGGDYNEQFF. V is TRBV5-4 and J is TRBJ2-1; TRBD2 aligns across 7 bases. The CDR3 extends over 15 amino acids. V gave up 0 bases and J gave up 3 bases; unmatched junction bases: 3. Germline loops: CDR1 SGHNT, CDR2 YYREEE (reference sequence).